Below are 22 T cell receptor beta chains sequenced from a single sample in a study of technical replicates of blood from several donors. Data came from immunoSEQ multiplex PCR; TCRdb stores just in-frame clones and leaves some out. Of tens of thousands of clones in the sample, about 93% were seen once. Source material: T cells isolated from PBMCs. Receptor source: a human donor in good health.

The J gene is TRBJ2-3, the V gene TRBV9; maybe TRBD2 (5 bases). The CDR3 runs 15 residues. CDR1 is SGDLS and CDR2 is YYNGEE in the germline V gene. V was trimmed by 4 bases and J by 1 base, leaving 13 bases between them. CDR3 DNA sequence: TGTGCCAGCAGCCCATCGGGATTTCGCACAGATACGCAGTATTTT. Translation gives CASSPSGFRTDTQYF.

The rearrangement joins TRBV4-1 to TRBJ1-1; 7 bases agree with TRBD1. V gave up 3 bases and J gave up 5 bases; unmatched junction bases: 6. Germline CDR1 and CDR2: MGHRA and YSYEKL. CDR3 size: 14 residues. CDR3 in amino acids: CASSQPGGWTEAFF. In nucleotides, the CDR3 is TGCGCCAGCAGCCAGCCAGGGGGTTGGACTGAAGCTTTCTTT.

The V gene is TRBV19, the J gene TRBJ2-2; possible D gene TRBD2, 5 bases. The CDR3 loop spans 16 amino acids. The germline CDR1 and CDR2 sequences are LNHDA and SQIVND (reference sequence). Deletions cut 5 bases from V and 1 base from J, with 14 bases between. In DNA form, the CDR3 reads TGTGCCAGTAGTCCCCTCGAGGGCATGAACACCGGGGAGCTGTTTTTT. It encodes CASSPLEGMNTGELFF.

A word on this clone: Germline is not matched at one junction end, which may reflect a read error. The chain joins TRBV19 to TRBJ2-3; no firm D call. Germline V CDR1 and CDR2: LNHDA, SQIVND (reference sequence). The CDR3 has 14 amino acids. DNA for the CDR3: TGTGCCGGTAGTATAGTGAACTCTAGGGATACGCAGTATTTT. It codes for CAGSIVNSRDTQYF.

The chain uses TRBV5-5 and TRBJ1-4, with D perhaps TRBD1 (5 bases). The length of the CDR3 is 16 residues. The germline V gene encodes CDR1 SGHKS and CDR2 YYEKEE (reference sequence). Trimming left V 5 bases short and J 4 bases short, with 18 bases between. The CDR3, as DNA: TGTGCCAGCAGACTAAAAGGGGACTTGATTAATGAAAAACTGTTTTTT. Protein: CASRLKGDLINEKLFF.

This chain joins TRBV4-1 and TRBJ2-4; D unresolved. The CDR3 runs to 16 residues. Germline V gives CDR1 MGHRA, CDR2 YSYEKL. The V end lost 0 bases, the J end lost 0 bases, and 9 bases lay between the germline ends. CDR3: CASSQDGRVAKNIQYF. The CDR3 bases are TGCGCCAGCAGCCAAGATGGTCGGGTAGCCAAAAACATTCAGTACTTC.

The CDR3 DNA follows: TGTGCCAGCAGCCAAGACAGGGCGGGGAATGAAAAACTGTTTTTT. Residues: CASSQDRAGNEKLFF. The rearrangement uses TRBV4-2 and TRBJ1-4; D perhaps matches TRBD1 (5 bases). This CDR3 has 15 residues. Germline V lookup: CDR1 LGHNA, CDR2 YNFKEQ. The V and J ends lost 0 bases and 5 bases respectively, with 10 bases between them.

The V gene is TRBV4-1, the J gene TRBJ1-1; D gene unclear. Germline CDR1 is MGHRA and CDR2 is YSYEKL. This CDR3 comprises 14 residues. The V and J ends lost 0 bases and 1 base respectively, with 6 bases between them. The CDR3 sequence: CASSQDRENTEAFF. For the CDR3, the DNA is TGCGCCAGCAGCCAAGACCGAGAGAACACTGAAGCTTTCTTT.

V usage is TRBV6-1 and J usage is TRBJ2-7, with D possibly being TRBD1 (5 bases). The germline gives CDR1 MNHNS, CDR2 SASEGT. Trimming left V 5 bases short and J 6 bases short, with 11 bases between. This CDR3 comprises 12 residues. The chain's CDR3 is CASSPQGREQYF. In DNA, the CDR3 is TGTGCCAGCAGTCCTCAGGGCCGCGAGCAGTACTTC.

The rearrangement joins TRBV19 to TRBJ1-4; maybe TRBD1 (5 bases). In germline, CDR1 is LNHDA, CDR2 SQIVND (reference sequence). The CDR3 consists of 15 residues. V was pared by 10 bases and J by 0 bases, with 15 bases between. CDR3: CATRQSHATNEKLFF. The CDR3 nucleotides read TGTGCCACCCGACAGAGTCATGCAACTAATGAAAAACTGTTTTTT.

V and J are TRBV13 and TRBJ2-2; 8 bases fit TRBD1. The length of the CDR3 is 15 residues. J was trimmed by 4 bases and V by 5 bases; bases with no gene match: 6. Germline values: CDR1 PRHDT, CDR2 FYEKMQ (reference sequence). The CDR3 sequence: CASSPRTGITGELFF. For the CDR3, the DNA is TGTGCCAGCAGCCCCAGGACAGGGATCACCGGGGAGCTGTTTTTT.

This chain connects TRBV29-1 to TRBJ1-2, with TRBD1 identical over 7 bases. The CDR3 has 14 residues. Germline CDR1 is SQVTM and CDR2 is ANQGSEA. V lost 0 bases and J lost 4; bases outside the gene matches: 5. The CDR3 is CSVEDPGGAYGYTF. Written as DNA, the CDR3 is TGCAGCGTTGAAGATCCAGGGGGAGCCTATGGCTACACCTTC.

This chain connects TRBV27 to TRBJ1-6; no firm D call. Trimming took off 4 bases at V and 4 bases at J, with 11 bases between the two ends. This CDR3 has 15 amino acids. CDR1 MNHEY and CDR2 SMNVEV come from the germline V gene (reference sequence). The CDR3 loop reads CASSSAGAYNSPLHF. For the CDR3, the DNA is TGTGCCAGCAGTTCCGCGGGCGCGTATAATTCACCCCTCCACTTT.

This rearrangement joins TRBV12-5 to TRBJ1-5, with D possibly TRBD1 on 6 matching bases. This CDR3 spans 16 amino acids. Trimming took 7 bases from V and 1 from J, leaving 17 bases between them. Per germline, CDR1 LGHNT and CDR2 FRNRAP. CDR3 sequence: CASAPVGTISNQPQHF. Written as DNA, the CDR3 is TGTGCTAGTGCCCCCGTAGGGACAATCAGCAATCAGCCCCAGCATTTT.

The chain employs TRBV29-1 and TRBJ2-1; 12 bases agree with TRBD2. V trimming: 6 bases; J trimming: 10 bases; junction bases outside the gene matches: 13. Germline CDR1 and CDR2: SQVTM and ANQGSEA. This CDR3 is built from 15 residues. The CDR3 loop reads CSVERLAGALGEQFF. In DNA form, the CDR3 reads TGCAGCGTGGAAAGACTAGCGGGAGCTTTAGGGGAGCAGTTCTTC.

The chain combines TRBV7-8 with TRBJ2-2, with D maybe TRBD2 (5 bases). Trimming shortened V by 3 bases and J by 5 bases, and 13 bases separated the two germline ends. The CDR3 is 15 residues long. Germline V CDR1 and CDR2: SGHVS, FQNEAQ. CDR3 protein: CASSFKRVRTGELFF. In DNA form, the CDR3 reads TGTGCCAGCAGCTTTAAGAGGGTTCGAACCGGGGAGCTGTTTTTT.

CDR3 amino acids: CAWSATGQGGYGYTF. Here the CDR3 DNA reads TGTGCCTGGAGTGCGACGGGACAGGGCGGTTATGGCTACACCTTC. The chain has TRBV30 and TRBJ1-2; 9 nucleotides align to TRBD1. Germline V gene lookup returns CDR1 GTSNPN and CDR2 SVGIG (reference sequence). This CDR3 has 15 residues. The V segment lost 1 base and the J segment 5 bases; nucleotides outside the gene matches: 8.

The rearrangement joins TRBV27 to TRBJ1-1; D is possibly TRBD1 (6 bases). Germline CDR1 reads MNHEY; CDR2 reads SMNVEV (reference sequence). V lost 1 base, J lost 5 bases, and 11 bases lay in between. The CDR3 sequence is 14 residues long. In DNA form, the CDR3 reads TGTGCCAGCAGTTTATGGGGTCAGGGGACTGAAGCTTTCTTT. It yields the protein CASSLWGQGTEAFF.

The chain has TRBV28 and TRBJ1-1; perhaps TRBD1 as D (5 bases). The CDR3 runs 15 residues. CDR1 and CDR2 (germline): MDHEN, SYDVKM. V was trimmed by 3 bases and J by 2 bases, leaving 13 bases between them. Here the CDR3 reads CASSFRRQTNTEAFF. CDR3 bases: TGTGCCAGCAGTTTTAGACGACAGACAAACACTGAAGCTTTCTTT.

The J gene is TRBJ2-2, the V gene TRBV15; TRBD1 matches 7 bases. Losses at the gene ends were 3 bases for V and 7 bases for J; bases not matched to a gene: 8. This CDR3 contains 15 residues. CDR1 is LNHNV and CDR2 is YYDKDF in the germline V gene (reference sequence). This chain's CDR3 is CATSSWQGDHGELFF. CDR3 DNA sequence: TGTGCCACCAGCAGTTGGCAGGGGGACCACGGGGAGCTGTTTTTT.

This clone was seen once. The rearrangement joins TRBV9 to TRBJ2-1; D unresolved. CDR1 is SGDLS, CDR2 YYNGEE, per germline. This CDR3 region has 13 residues. V lost 3 bases and J lost 4, with 8 bases in between. The CDR3 loop is CASSEPDYNEQFF. The CDR3 coding sequence is TGTGCCAGCAGCGAGCCCGATTACAATGAGCAGTTCTTC.

The chain joins TRBV19 to TRBJ2-1; the D gene is possibly TRBD2 (5 bases). The CDR3 sequence is 12 residues long. Trimming cost V 2 bases and J 6 bases, with 5 bases left between them. Germline V gives CDR1 LNHDA, CDR2 SQIVND (reference sequence). The chain's CDR3 is CASSILANEQFF. DNA of the CDR3: TGTGCCAGTAGTATACTAGCCAATGAGCAGTTCTTC.